Listed below are T cell receptor beta chains from one sample, sequenced in a study of blood T cells in healthy people across ages. TCRdb itself ran the 5' RACE reads through MiXCR, one entry per CDR3 protein. Seen here are approximately 960,000 distinct CDR3 sequences, 25% to 30% observed once, and the top ten hold about 10%. These sequences were also reported in another study, on T cells of mothers and their children.

What was sequenced was blood. The receptors here all came from a woman in her forties in good health. The CDR3 runs from the conserved cysteine through the conserved F or W. The D gene is left open where the match is weak. Size is stated for part of the rows, as once, few or many counts, or as a class when the clone is expanded.

many,TRBV12-3/TRBV12-4,TRBD1,TRBJ2-7,CASSTPLGGTGFNEQYF,TGTGCCAGCAGTACTCCTTTGGGTGGGACAGGGTTCAACGAGCAGTACTTC
-,TRBV28,-,TRBJ2-7,CASSVATGYEQYF,TGTGCCAGCAGCGTAGCAACAGGTTACGAGCAGTACTTC
many,TRBV7-8,-,TRBJ1-2,CASSPQGASYGYTF,TGTGCCAGCAGCCCCCAAGGTGCAAGCTATGGCTACACCTTC
-,TRBV12-3/TRBV12-4,-,TRBJ1-5,CASSPEDGAWPQHF,TGTGCCAGCAGTCCAGAGGACGGGGCCTGGCCCCAGCATTTT
-,TRBV12-3/TRBV12-4,-,TRBJ1-5,CASSLSLSRNQPQHF,TGTGCCAGCAGCCTGAGCTTGAGTCGCAATCAGCCCCAGCATTTT
many,TRBV6-2/TRBV6-3,TRBD1,TRBJ2-4,CASSSRTGAENIQYF,TGTGCCAGCAGTTCCCGGACAGGGGCGGAAAACATTCAGTACTTC
-,TRBV7-2,TRBD1,TRBJ2-7,CASSLKGQGAHEQYF,TGTGCCAGCAGTTTAAAGGGACAGGGGGCTCACGAGCAGTACTTC
many,TRBV7-2,TRBD1,TRBJ2-5,CASSWTGTSQETQYF,TGTGCCAGCAGTTGGACAGGAACGTCGCAAGAGACCCAGTACTTC
-,TRBV28,TRBD1,TRBJ1-2,CASSLLGQGFSGYTF,TGTGCCAGCAGTTTATTGGGACAGGGGTTTAGTGGCTACACCTTC
-,TRBV7-7,-,TRBJ2-5,CASSLGPGTGQETQYF,TGTGCTAGCAGCTTGGGACCCGGGACCGGCCAAGAGACCCAGTACTTC
once,TRBV12-3/TRBV12-4,-,TRBJ1-1,CASSPEHGSTEAFF,TGTGCCAGCAGCCCTGAACATGGTAGCACTGAAGCTTTCTTT
many,TRBV4-1,-,TRBJ2-7,CASSQALVGFLGYEQYF,TGCGCCAGCAGCCAAGCCCTCGTCGGATTTCTAGGATACGAGCAGTACTTC
-,TRBV6-6,TRBD1,TRBJ1-2,CASRSGTGLTKTTYTF,TGTGCCAGCAGATCCGGGACAGGGCTGACCAAGACGACGTACACCTTC
few,TRBV12-3/TRBV12-4,-,TRBJ1-1,CASSLRQLEAFF,TGTGCCAGCAGTTTAAGACAGCTTGAAGCTTTCTTT
-,TRBV5-6,-,TRBJ1-1,CASSLGFGGRTEAFF,TGTGCCAGCAGCCTGGGATTTGGGGGGCGGACTGAAGCTTTCTTT
many,TRBV2,TRBD2,TRBJ2-1,CASSEGLAGGNEQFF,TGTGCCAGCAGTGAAGGACTAGCGGGGGGCAATGAGCAGTTCTTC
many,TRBV12-3/TRBV12-4,-,TRBJ1-2,CASSIGRLYGYTF,TGTGCCAGCAGTATCGGCAGGCTATATGGCTACACCTTC
-,TRBV29-1,-,TRBJ2-3,CSVGNRVEPDTQYF,TGCAGCGTTGGTAACAGGGTGGAACCAGATACGCAGTATTTT
-,TRBV6-1,TRBD1,TRBJ1-1,CASRAGTGTLEAFF,TGTGCCAGCAGGGCCGGGACAGGGACATTAGAAGCTTTCTTT
few,TRBV9,TRBD2,TRBJ2-7,CANSGTSGDHSYEQYF,TGTGCCAACAGCGGGACTAGCGGGGACCACTCCTACGAGCAGTACTTC
many,TRBV7-6,-,TRBJ2-1,CAIHSTDNEQFF,TGTGCCATCCATTCGACAGACAATGAGCAGTTCTTC
-,TRBV24-1,TRBD1,TRBJ2-1,CATSDPRGPNNEQFF,TGTGCCACCAGTGACCCCAGGGGGCCCAACAATGAGCAGTTCTTC
many,TRBV12-3/TRBV12-4,-,TRBJ2-7,CASSLLSPNEQYF,TGTGCCAGCAGTTTATTATCCCCTAACGAGCAGTACTTC
many,TRBV20-1,TRBD2,TRBJ2-1,CSARAPSGGYNEQFF,TGCAGTGCTAGGGCCCCTAGCGGGGGATACAATGAGCAGTTCTTC
-,TRBV3-1,-,TRBJ2-1,CASSQEEGIPYNEQFF,TGTGCCAGCAGCCAAGAAGAGGGTATCCCCTACAATGAGCAGTTCTTC
-,TRBV5-1,TRBD1,TRBJ1-2,CASSLTGASYYGYTF,TGCGCCAGCAGCTTAACAGGGGCATCGTACTATGGCTACACCTTC
-,TRBV20-1,-,TRBJ2-1,CSASRGDNEQFF,TGCAGTGCTAGTCGTGGGGACAATGAGCAGTTCTTC
few,TRBV20-1,-,TRBJ1-5,CSARVRGSGQPQHF,TGCAGTGCTAGAGTAAGGGGCTCGGGTCAGCCCCAGCATTTT
-,TRBV20-1,-,TRBJ2-5,CSAPGRAPHPETQYF,TGCAGTGCCCCCGGACGGGCCCCCCACCCGGAGACCCAGTACTTC
-,TRBV7-9,-,TRBJ2-7,CASSSPIFYEQYF,TGTGCCAGCAGCTCCCCGATATTTTACGAGCAGTACTTC
-,TRBV20-1,TRBD2,TRBJ2-1,CSAISGGGYNEQFF,TGCAGTGCTATTAGCGGGGGGGGATACAATGAGCAGTTCTTC